The 7 T cell receptor beta chains below all came from one sample that was sequenced in a study of CD8+ T cells in alopecia areata. Extracted from the samples, RNA was reverse transcribed into cDNA to serve as the sequencing template. Produced via immunoSEQ multiplex PCR; TCRdb's table is partial and in-frame only. Among tens of thousands of clones, roughly 60% were seen once, and the ten largest hold roughly 15%. Material: CD8+ T cells sorted from blood, obtained at week 0. These receptors were obtained from a human donor with alopecia areata.

The genes are TRBV7-3 and TRBJ1-1, with D perhaps TRBD1 (5 bases). Germline V gene sequence: CDR1 SGHTA, CDR2 FQGTGA. V shed 5 bases and J shed 5 bases, with 15 bases lying between them. The CDR3 spans 14 residues. CDR3: CASSASGGVTEAFF. The DNA of the CDR3 is TGTGCCAGCAGCGCGAGTGGGGGAGTAACTGAAGCTTTCTTT.

V and J are TRBV15 and TRBJ2-5; 7 bases fit TRBD1. Germline CDR1 LNHNV, CDR2 YYDKDF (reference sequence). With V trimmed by 3 bases and J by 1 base, 20 bases remained unmatched. The CDR3 has 20 amino acids. CDR3 bases: TGTGCCACCAGCAGCCCCCGGGACAGCGCTATTACGCGGTTCCAAGAGACCCAGTACTTC. Translation gives CATSSPRDSAITRFQETQYF.

This clone was picked up a small number of times. This chain uses TRBV29-1 with TRBJ2-1; 10 bases match TRBD2. Per the germline V gene, CDR1 is SQVTM and CDR2 is ANQGSEA. The junction had 1 base not matched to a gene; V was cut back by 4 bases and J by 7 bases. The length of the CDR3 is 12 residues. CDR3 DNA sequence: TGCAGCGTTGTACTAGCGGGGAATGAGCAGTTCTTC. Translation gives CSVVLAGNEQFF.

The chain is built from TRBV28 and TRBJ2-1, with 9 nucleotides matching TRBD2. The germline V gene has CDR1 MDHEN and CDR2 SYDVKM. There are 14 residues in the CDR3. V lost 7 bases to trimming and J lost 7 bases; unmatched junction nucleotides: 8. Written as DNA, the CDR3 is TGTGCCAGCACCGCGGGACTAGCCCGGAATGAGCAGTTCTTC. This codes for CASTAGLARNEQFF.

This chain uses TRBV7-9 with TRBJ2-7; D unresolved. Germline V lookup: CDR1 SEHNR, CDR2 FQNEAQ (reference sequence). The CDR3 has 13 residues. V lost 4 bases, J lost 2 bases, and 9 bases lay in between. For the CDR3, the DNA is TGTGCCAGCAGCTCCCTGGGAACCTACGAGCAGTACTTC. It is translated as CASSSLGTYEQYF.

This clone has more than one count but fewer than ten. This chain uses TRBV4-1 with TRBJ2-2; D call uncertain. V dropped 0 bases and J dropped 0 bases, with 8 bases sitting between them. The CDR3 sequence is 16 residues long. Per germline, CDR1 MGHRA and CDR2 YSYEKL. The CDR3 loop is CASSQEGQANTGELFF. The CDR3 bases are TGCGCCAGCAGCCAAGAAGGCCAGGCGAACACCGGGGAGCTGTTTTTT.

This chain connects TRBV30 to TRBJ2-7; D gene ambiguous. V lost 1 base to trimming and J lost 1 base, with 8 bases between them. The CDR3 runs 13 residues. CDR1 and CDR2 from the germline V gene are GTSNPN and SVGIG (reference sequence). The CDR3 here is CAWSGYLSYEQYF. The CDR3 DNA sequence: TGTGCCTGGAGTGGCTATCTATCCTACGAGCAGTACTTC.